The rows below give T cell receptor beta chains drawn from one sample of a study of OX40 agonist ivuxolimab in advanced cancers. TCRdb's copy holds only in-frame clones and misses some; the assay was immunoSEQ multiplex PCR. This sample has 48,000 or so clones, with under 85% found just once. Specimen: CD4+ or CD8+ T cells sorted from blood, collected in a trial of the OX40 agonist ivuxolimab. The receptors originated from an adult with an advanced solid tumor such as melanoma, head and neck, liver or kidney cancer. CDR3s include the opening cysteine and the closing phenylalanine or tryptophan. A D gene is named only where the DNA matches it firmly. Size is stated for part of the rows, as once, few or many counts, or as a class when the clone is expanded.

D: -
length: 14
size: -
J: TRBJ2-4
V: TRBV27
DNA: TGTGCCAGCAGGGAGTCAGGGGCAAAAAACATTCAGTACTTC
CDR3: CASRESGAKNIQYF

D: TRBD1
length: 13
size: -
J: TRBJ1-1
V: TRBV27
DNA: TGTGCCAGCAGTGTCAGGGGGTTCACTGAAGCTTTCTTT
CDR3: CASSVRGFTEAFF

D: -
length: 15
size: -
J: TRBJ1-1
V: TRBV6-6
DNA: TGTGCCAGTAGAAGGTTCAGGGTCAGGAGTACTGAAGCTTTCTTT
CDR3: CASRRFRVRSTEAFF

D: -
length: 14
size: once
J: TRBJ1-2
V: TRBV4-3
DNA: TGCGCCAGCAGCCAAGAGAGGGGAGGGTACGGCTACACCTTC
CDR3: CASSQERGGYGYTF

D: -
length: 12
size: -
J: TRBJ1-4
V: TRBV19
DNA: TGTGCCAGTAGCTCGGTAGGGGAAAAACTGTTTTTT
CDR3: CASSSVGEKLFF

D: TRBD1
length: 16
size: -
J: TRBJ1-2
V: TRBV7-2
DNA: TGTGCCAGCAGCTTAGCCCTAACAGGGGGCAAGGATGGCTACACCTTC
CDR3: CASSLALTGGKDGYTF

D: TRBD1
length: 16
size: -
J: TRBJ1-6
V: TRBV11-1
DNA: TGTGCCAGCAGCTTATCAGGGGGCTCCTATAATTCACCCCTCCACTTT
CDR3: CASSLSGGSYNSPLHF

D: -
length: 15
size: -
J: TRBJ1-1
V: TRBV7-9
DNA: TGTGCCAGCAGCAAGCAGGGGTCGCGGAACACTGAAGCTTTCTTT
CDR3: CASSKQGSRNTEAFF

D: -
length: 15
size: -
J: TRBJ1-4
V: TRBV19
DNA: TGTGCCAGTAGTAGGACGGGGGTCGAAAATGAAAAACTGTTTTTT
CDR3: CASSRTGVENEKLFF

D: -
length: 13
size: -
J: TRBJ1-2
V: TRBV2
DNA: TGTGCCAGTACCTTATCCGGGGCCTATGACTACACCTTC
CDR3: CASTLSGAYDYTF

D: -
length: 13
size: -
J: TRBJ2-7
V: TRBV5-1
DNA: TGCGCCAGCAGCTTGGGCGGCACGTACGAGCAGTACTTC
CDR3: CASSLGGTYEQYF

D: -
length: 12
size: -
J: TRBJ1-1
V: TRBV10-3
DNA: TGTGCCATCAGTGACCAGGACACTGAAGCTTTCTTT
CDR3: CAISDQDTEAFF

D: -
length: 11
size: -
J: TRBJ1-3
V: TRBV6-5
DNA: TGTGCCAGCAGTTTGGGAAACACCATATATTTT
CDR3: CASSLGNTIYF

D: TRBD1
length: 19
size: -
J: TRBJ1-4
V: TRBV16
DNA: TGTGCCAGCAGCCAATTAAAGGGGGCGGTGGACGTGACTAATGAAAAACTGTTTTTT
CDR3: CASSQLKGAVDVTNEKLFF

D: TRBD1
length: 15
size: -
J: TRBJ1-2
V: TRBV30
DNA: TGTGCCTGGAGTGTACGATTTTTGGCAGGGGGTGGCTACACCTTC
CDR3: CAWSVRFLAGGGYTF

D: TRBD1
length: 14
size: -
J: TRBJ1-1
V: TRBV10-2
DNA: TGCGCCAGCAGTGGACAGGGCGGGAACACTGAAGCTTTCTTT
CDR3: CASSGQGGNTEAFF